The 32 T cell receptor beta chains below were found in one sample sequenced in a study of T-cell reconstitution after alpha-beta-depleted transplantation in children (dated by TCRdb to 2015 to 2016). The library was obtained by PCR. These reads were obtained on an Illumina HiSeq 2500. Molecular barcoding was employed in the preparation of TCR libraries, with unique molecular identifiers being used to normalize TCRbeta repertoire quantification. The public reads were reanalyzed by TCRdb: fastp trimming at Q25, MiXCR alignment, in-frame beta chains only. Under each unique CDR3 protein, matching rows form one entry showing the most common genes and DNA. This sample holds around 380,000 distinct CDR3 sequences; around 9.9% were observed only once. The ten most abundant clones make up about 5% of the sample. The sample was PBMCs from the stem cell graft donor, taken from the stem cell graft. These receptor sequences come from a human donor who donated a stem cell graft to a child with acute myeloid leukemia.

This clonotype was detected only a few times. The V gene is TRBV6-1, the J gene TRBJ1-5, with 7 bases matching TRBD1. Trimming took 2 bases from V and 2 from J; bases not matched to a gene: 3. Germline V lookup: CDR1 MNHNS, CDR2 SASEGT. CDR3 size: 15 residues. The DNA for the CDR3 is TGTGCCAGCAGTGAAATAACAGGGGGCAATCAGCCCCAGCATTTT. Protein sequence: CASSEITGGNQPQHF.

This clonotype turned up a few times. V usage is TRBV18 and J usage is TRBJ2-7; TRBD1 agrees at 7 bases. This CDR3 region has 14 residues. Germline V gene sequence: CDR1 KGHSH, CDR2 LQKENI. V trimming: 6 bases; J trimming: 6 bases; junction bases outside the gene matches: 11. CDR3 coding DNA: TGTGCCAGCTCGCCCTCCAGGGGGTCGGTCGAGCAGTACGTC. Encoded protein: CASSPSRGSVEQYV.

There are a few counts of this clonotype. This rearrangement joins TRBV6-1 to TRBJ1-1; 9 bases align to TRBD1. V dropped 5 bases and J dropped 5; count of bases not matched to a gene: 15. The CDR3 covers 17 residues. Per germline, CDR1 MNHNS and CDR2 SASEGT. The CDR3 spells CASSTTGQGIIWTEAFF. The CDR3 DNA reads TGTGCCAGCAGTACCACGGGACAGGGTATTATTTGGACTGAAGCTTTCTTT.

This clonotype was recorded a few times. The chain couples TRBV6-2 or TRBV6-3 to TRBJ1-1; TRBD1 might be the D (5 bases). V was shortened by 6 bases and J by 5 bases, with 13 bases between the two germline ends. Germline assignment: CDR1 MNHEY and CDR2 SVGEGT. The CDR3 is made up of 13 amino acids. CDR3 in DNA: TGTGCCAGCAGGGTAGGACACCTTACTGAAGCTTTCTTT. Protein product: CASRVGHLTEAFF.

The J gene is TRBJ2-3, the V gene TRBV20-1; the D call may be TRBD1 or TRBD2 (5 bases each). Germline V gene sequence: CDR1 DFQATT, CDR2 SNEGSKA (reference sequence). The CDR3 spans 15 residues. V dropped 4 bases and J dropped 0 bases, with 14 bases sitting between them. Here the CDR3 DNA reads TGCAGTGCTACCCGGGACGGCAGAAGCACAGATACGCAGTATTTT. Its translation: CSATRDGRSTDTQYF.

The chain recombines TRBV7-2 with TRBJ2-5, with 9 bases aligning to TRBD1. Trimming at V came to 4 bases and at J to 4 bases, leaving 7 bases not matched to a gene. The CDR3 is 15 amino acids. Germline V CDR1 and CDR2: SGHTA, FQGNSA. The CDR3 here is CASSSGQGGRETQYF. CDR3 DNA sequence: TGTGCCAGCAGCTCGGGACAGGGAGGTAGAGAGACCCAGTACTTC.

This clonotype was seen at least ten times. The V call is TRBV20-1, the J call TRBJ2-1; TRBD2 agrees at 8 bases. Germline trimming cut 7 bases from V and 6 bases from J; bases unmatched to any gene: 5. CDR1 DFQATT and CDR2 SNEGSKA come from the germline V gene (reference sequence). The CDR3 runs 12 residues. CDR3 nucleotides: TGCAGTGGGCTAGCGGGCAGCAATGAGCAGTTCTTC. This codes for CSGLAGSNEQFF.

This chain links TRBV27 with TRBJ2-7; D not certain. CDR3 length equals 15 residues. In germline, CDR1 is MNHEY, CDR2 SMNVEV (reference sequence). The V and J ends lost 2 bases and 2 bases respectively, with 13 bases between them. The CDR3 DNA sequence: TGTGCCAGCAGTTTAAGGCCTTTCGCCCCCTACGAGCAGTACGTC. Its translation is CASSLRPFAPYEQYV.

The rearrangement joins TRBV5-6 to TRBJ1-1; 10 nucleotides agree with TRBD1. Germline V gene sequence: CDR1 SGHDT, CDR2 YYEEEE. V gave up 2 bases and J gave up 3 bases; unmatched junction bases: 4. CDR3 length equals 15 residues. The CDR3 DNA reads TGTGCCAGCAGCTTATACGGACAGGGGGACACTGAAGCTTTCTTT. Encoded protein: CASSLYGQGDTEAFF.

This clonotype was seen at least ten times. The CDR3: CASSPRAAPGETQYF. CDR3 bases: TGTGCCAGCTCACCAAGGGCAGCCCCTGGGGAGACCCAGTACTTC. This chain joins TRBV18 and TRBJ2-5; no clear D. The CDR3 totals 15 residues. V was shortened by 2 bases and J by 5 bases, with 15 bases between the two germline ends. The germline V gene encodes CDR1 KGHSH and CDR2 LQKENI.

In its sample, this clonotype was seen a few times. The chain combines TRBV20-1 with TRBJ2-7; 7 nucleotides align to TRBD2. The V gene end was trimmed by 3 bases and the J gene end by 5 bases; junction bases not matched to a gene: 13. Germline V lookup: CDR1 DFQATT, CDR2 SNEGSKA (reference sequence). The CDR3 is made up of 15 amino acids. The CDR3 reads CSASRALPREDEQYF. DNA for the CDR3: TGCAGTGCTAGCCGCGCCCTACCTCGGGAGGACGAGCAGTACTTC.

This clonotype was seen ten or more times. The gene calls are TRBV5-1 and TRBJ2-3, with D unclear. Germline V gives CDR1 SGHRS, CDR2 YFSETQ. The CDR3 is 15 amino acids. Trimming left V 1 base short and J 0 bases short, with 9 bases between. The chain's CDR3 is CASSLNPLSTDTQYF. CDR3 DNA sequence: TGCGCCAGCAGCTTGAACCCCCTTAGCACAGATACGCAGTATTTT.

In its sample, this clonotype was seen a few times. This chain uses TRBV7-3 with TRBJ2-1, with D perhaps matching TRBD1 or TRBD2 (7 bases each). CDR1 SGHTA and CDR2 FQGTGA come from the germline V gene. Trimming cost V 5 bases and J 8 bases, with 13 bases left between them. This CDR3 has 13 amino acids. The CDR3 DNA is TGTGCCAGCAGCAACAGGGGAGGGGATGAGCAGTTCTTC. This gives the protein CASSNRGGDEQFF.

The V gene is TRBV20-1, the J gene TRBJ2-7; maybe TRBD1 (5 bases). The V and J ends lost 6 bases and 4 bases respectively, with 25 bases between them. This CDR3 spans 16 amino acids. Germline values: CDR1 DFQATT, CDR2 SNEGSKA (reference sequence). DNA of the CDR3: TGCAGTGCCCAGGAGACAGTTTTAAGAGGACCATACGAGCAGTACTTC. It specifies CSAQETVLRGPYEQYF.

The chain links TRBV5-4 to TRBJ2-2; weak D call: TRBD2 (6 bases). The germline V gene has CDR1 SGHNT and CDR2 YYREEE (reference sequence). V shed 2 bases and J shed 5 bases, with 13 bases lying between them. The CDR3 runs 15 residues. This chain's CDR3 is CASSFGGTTTGELFF. CDR3 sequence (DNA): TGTGCCAGCAGCTTTGGCGGGACGACGACCGGGGAGCTGTTTTTT. Complete variable domain (other parts from reference TRBV5-4 and TRBJ2-2): ETGVTQSPTHLIKTRGQQVTLRCSSQSGHNTVSWYQQALGQGPQFIFQYYREEENGRGNFPPRFSGLQFPNYSSELNVNALELDDSALYLCASSFGGTTTGELFFGEGSRLTVL.

Of note for this clonotype: Since a much larger clone is just one base distant, this may be a read error. The V call is TRBV7-2, the J call TRBJ2-1, with 8 positions matching TRBD2. This CDR3 has 13 residues. CDR1 is SGHTA, CDR2 FQGNSA, per germline. With V trimmed by 4 bases and J by 7 bases, 3 bases remained unmatched. The CDR3 nucleotides read TGTGCCAGCAGCTCTAGCGGGCGGAATGAGCAGTTCTTC. Its translation is CASSSSGRNEQFF.

The J gene is TRBJ2-7, the V gene TRBV10-2; D ambiguous. Trimming cost V 0 bases and J 1 base, with 4 bases left between them. In germline, CDR1 is WSHSY, CDR2 SAAADI. The CDR3 is 13 amino acids. CDR3 region: CASSESGSYEQYV. In DNA, the CDR3 is TGCGCCAGCAGTGAGTCGGGATCCTACGAGCAGTACGTC.

This clonotype was counted at least ten times. The V and J genes are TRBV5-1 and TRBJ1-3; D ambiguous. From germline, CDR1 is SGHRS and CDR2 YFSETQ. The V end was cut by 2 bases, the J end by 5 bases, with 17 bases between. The CDR3 consists of 16 residues. The CDR3 is CASSFGFWADRNTIYF. CDR3 in DNA: TGCGCCAGCAGCTTCGGATTTTGGGCAGATCGAAACACCATATATTTT. The variable domain in full, with the rest retrieved from reference TRBV5-1 and TRBJ1-3, is KAGVTQTPRYLIKTRGQQVTLSCSPISGHRSVSWYQQTPGQGLQFLFEYFSETQRNKGNFPGRFSGRQFSNSRSEMNVSTLELGDSALYLCASSFGFWADRNTIYFGEGSWLTVV.

This clonotype was recorded a few times. This chain uses TRBV7-2 with TRBJ1-2; 12 bases are a match to TRBD1. Germline trimming cut 2 bases from V and 7 bases from J; bases unmatched to any gene: 5. This CDR3 spans 15 amino acids. The germline V gene encodes CDR1 SGHTA and CDR2 FQGNSA. This chain's CDR3 is CASSLTGQGAPGYTF. In nucleotides, the CDR3 is TGTGCCAGCAGCTTAACGGGACAGGGGGCGCCTGGCTACACCTTC.

This clonotype was seen repeatedly, ten times or more. The chain is built from TRBV25-1 and TRBJ1-6; D perhaps matches TRBD1 (5 bases). This CDR3 contains 14 residues. Trimming took off 2 bases at V and 7 bases at J, with 9 bases between the two ends. Germline lookup yields CDR1 MGHDK and CDR2 SYGVNS. As DNA, the CDR3 is TGTGCCAGCAGTGAACAGGGAGGAAATTCACCCCTCCACTTT. Its protein is CASSEQGGNSPLHF.

This clonotype was seen at least ten times. The V gene is TRBV9, the J gene TRBJ2-5; 11 nucleotides line up with TRBD2. The germline CDR1 and CDR2 sequences are SGDLS and YYNGEE. The CDR3 extends over 18 amino acids. The V and J ends lost 3 bases and 1 base, in that order; junction bases with no gene match: 11. The CDR3 loop reads CASSARPLAGGRQETQYF. Here the CDR3 DNA reads TGTGCCAGCAGCGCCCGACCTCTAGCGGGGGGCCGCCAAGAGACCCAGTACTTC.

This clonotype was observed at least ten times. The chain recombines TRBV3-1 with TRBJ2-3, with TRBD2 identical over 9 bases. Germline assignment: CDR1 LGHDT and CDR2 YNNKEL (reference sequence). This CDR3 has 15 residues. With V trimmed by 2 bases and J by 13 bases, 13 bases remained unmatched. Written as DNA, the CDR3 is TGTGCCAGCAGCCAACTAGCGGGATCGGTTAGAGGAAAGTATTTT. Translation gives CASSQLAGSVRGKYF.

This clonotype was seen repeatedly, ten times or more. In DNA, the CDR3 is TGTGCCAGCAGTTACTTGGACGGATCCCTGGGTGAGCAGTTCTTC. Its translation: CASSYLDGSLGEQFF. V is TRBV6-5 and J is TRBJ2-1; D is uncertain. The CDR3 has 15 amino acids. Germline values: CDR1 MNHEY, CDR2 SVGAGI. Trimming took 1 base from V and 9 from J, leaving 16 bases between them.

The J gene is TRBJ2-7, the V gene TRBV20-1, with D unclear. CDR1 and CDR2 from the germline V gene are DFQATT and SNEGSKA (reference sequence). This CDR3 spans 14 amino acids. The V gene lost 6 bases and the J gene lost 7 bases, with 22 bases spanning the gap. This CDR3 is CSAVDPARLGEQYF. CDR3 DNA: TGCAGTGCGGTAGACCCAGCGAGACTGGGTGAGCAGTACTTC.

The V gene is TRBV3-1, the J gene TRBJ2-7, with TRBD2 identical over 11 bases. V shed 5 bases, J shed 4 bases, and the junction held 4 bases outside the gene matches. CDR1 is LGHDT, CDR2 YNNKEL, per germline (reference sequence). The CDR3 covers 14 residues. Here the CDR3 reads CASSYGTSGYEQYF. Here the CDR3 DNA reads TGTGCCAGCAGCTACGGGACTAGCGGTTACGAGCAGTACTTC.

This clonotype was recorded many times. The chain joins TRBV12-3 or TRBV12-4 to TRBJ2-7; D is perhaps TRBD2 (6 bases). The CDR3 runs 14 residues. Between the trimmed V and J ends, which lost 3 bases and 7 bases, there was a span of 16 bases. DNA for the CDR3: TGTGCCAGCAGTTTGGGGGGAGGAAGTCGGGAGCAGTACGTC. Its protein is CASSLGGGSREQYV.

This clonotype has a handful of counts. This chain connects TRBV12-3 or TRBV12-4 to TRBJ1-1, with a weak D call TRBD1 (5 bases). The V end lost 7 bases, the J end lost 1 base, and 16 bases lay between the germline ends. CDR3 size: 15 residues. The CDR3 here is CASISLGTANTEAFF. In DNA form, the CDR3 reads TGTGCCAGCATCTCCCTGGGGACTGCGAACACTGAAGCTTTCTTT.

The table lists this clonotype with a few counts. V and J are TRBV5-1 and TRBJ2-7, with TRBD1 matching 9 bases. In germline, CDR1 is SGHRS, CDR2 YFSETQ. The V gene end was trimmed by 4 bases and the J gene end by 2 bases; junction bases not matched to a gene: 7. CDR3 size: 15 residues. CDR3 sequence (DNA): TGCGCCAGCAGCGGTCTGGACAGGGGAACCTACGAGCAGTACTTC. Protein product: CASSGLDRGTYEQYF.

This clonotype was seen a few times. The chain carries TRBV20-1 and TRBJ1-2; 7 positions match TRBD1. Germline CDR1 is DFQATT and CDR2 is SNEGSKA (reference sequence). This CDR3 contains 15 residues. V dropped 2 bases and J dropped 5; count of bases not matched to a gene: 11. The CDR3 spells CSARLALGGGYGYTF. In nucleotides, the CDR3 is TGCAGTGCTAGATTGGCGTTAGGGGGCGGGTATGGCTACACCTTC.

This clonotype has a handful of counts. One junction end does not reproduce the germline sequence, and a read error may be involved. The chain recombines TRBV14 with TRBJ2-6, with D possibly being TRBD1 (5 bases). Germline V gene lookup returns CDR1 SGHDN and CDR2 FVKESK. The CDR3 is 14 residues long. CDR3 loop: CATSLGAGANVLTF. The CDR3 DNA reads TGTGCCACCAGCTTAGGGGCCGGGGCCAACGTCCTGACTTTC.

In this sample, this clonotype turned up many times. The chain employs TRBV12-3 or TRBV12-4 and TRBJ2-4; D call uncertain. V lost 3 bases, J lost 0 bases, and 9 bases lay in between. This CDR3 region has 15 residues. In DNA, the CDR3 is TGTGCCAGCAGTTTGGGTGGGGTAGCCAAAAACATTCAGTACTTC. The encoded protein is CASSLGGVAKNIQYF.

In this sample, this clonotype turned up many times. The V gene is TRBV4-1, the J gene TRBJ2-7; D is uncertain. Deletions cut 2 bases from V and 3 bases from J, with 8 bases between. CDR1 and CDR2 from the germline V gene are MGHRA and YSYEKL. CDR3 size: 13 residues. The CDR3 nucleotides are TGCGCCAGCAGCCAAAAGATCGGCTACGAGCAGTACTTC. This sequence encodes CASSQKIGYEQYF.